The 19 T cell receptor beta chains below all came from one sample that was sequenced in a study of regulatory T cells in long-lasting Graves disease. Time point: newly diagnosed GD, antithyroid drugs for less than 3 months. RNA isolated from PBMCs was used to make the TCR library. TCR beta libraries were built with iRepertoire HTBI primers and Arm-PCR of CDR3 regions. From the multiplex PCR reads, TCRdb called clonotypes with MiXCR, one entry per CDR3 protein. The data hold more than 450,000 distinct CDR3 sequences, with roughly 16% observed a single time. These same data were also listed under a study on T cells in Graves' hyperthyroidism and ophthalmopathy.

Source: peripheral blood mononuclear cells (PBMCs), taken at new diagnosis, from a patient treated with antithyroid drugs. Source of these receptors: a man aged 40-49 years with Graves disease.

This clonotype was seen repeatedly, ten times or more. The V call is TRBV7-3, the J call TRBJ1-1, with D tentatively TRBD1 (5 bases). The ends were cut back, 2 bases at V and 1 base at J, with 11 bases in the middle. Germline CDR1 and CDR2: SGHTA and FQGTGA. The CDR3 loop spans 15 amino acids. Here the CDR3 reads CASSLGGVGNTEAFF. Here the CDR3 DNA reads TGTGCCAGCAGCTTAGGGGGGGTAGGGAACACTGAAGCTTTCTTT.

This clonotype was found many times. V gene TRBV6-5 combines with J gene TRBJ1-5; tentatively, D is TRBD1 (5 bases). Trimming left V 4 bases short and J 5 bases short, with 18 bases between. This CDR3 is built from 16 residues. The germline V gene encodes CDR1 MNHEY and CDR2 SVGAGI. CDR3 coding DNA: TGTGCCAGCAGTTTGAGGGGCGCAAGTGGTTATCAGCCCCAGCATTTT. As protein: CASSLRGASGYQPQHF.

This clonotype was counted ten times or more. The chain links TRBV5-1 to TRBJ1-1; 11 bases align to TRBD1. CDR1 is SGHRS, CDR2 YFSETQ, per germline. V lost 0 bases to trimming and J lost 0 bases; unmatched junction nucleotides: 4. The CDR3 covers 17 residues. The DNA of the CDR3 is TGCGCCAGCAGCTTGGGTGGACAGGGGGCGATGAACACTGAAGCTTTCTTT. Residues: CASSLGGQGAMNTEAFF.

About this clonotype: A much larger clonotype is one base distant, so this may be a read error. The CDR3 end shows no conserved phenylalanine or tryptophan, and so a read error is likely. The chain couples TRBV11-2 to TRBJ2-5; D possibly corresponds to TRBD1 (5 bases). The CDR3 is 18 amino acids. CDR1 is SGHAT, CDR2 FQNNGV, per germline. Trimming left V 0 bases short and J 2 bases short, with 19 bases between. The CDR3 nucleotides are TGTGCCAGCAGCTTAGAGTCCCCCCGCCCAGGGCGACAAGAGACCCAGTACTCC. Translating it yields CASSLESPRPGRQETQYS.

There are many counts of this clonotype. The DNA for the CDR3 is TGCAGTGCTAGAGCTCAGCGGATCACCTACGAGCAGTACTTC. Protein sequence: CSARAQRITYEQYF. The chain combines TRBV20-1 with TRBJ2-7, with D tentatively TRBD2 (5 bases). The V gene lost 1 base and the J gene lost 2 bases, with 12 bases spanning the gap. Germline values: CDR1 DFQATT, CDR2 SNEGSKA (reference sequence). The CDR3 is 14 residues long.

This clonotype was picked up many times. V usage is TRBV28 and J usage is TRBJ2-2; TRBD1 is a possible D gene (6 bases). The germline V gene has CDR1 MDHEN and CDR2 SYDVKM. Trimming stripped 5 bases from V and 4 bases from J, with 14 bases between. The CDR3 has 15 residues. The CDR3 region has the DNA TGTGCCAGCAGTAATGGACAGCTAGTCACCGGGGAGCTGTTTTTT. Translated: CASSNGQLVTGELFF.

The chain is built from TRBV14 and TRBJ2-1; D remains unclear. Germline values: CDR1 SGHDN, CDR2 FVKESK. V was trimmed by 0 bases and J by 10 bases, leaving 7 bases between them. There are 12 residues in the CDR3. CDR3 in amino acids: CASSQELGEQFF. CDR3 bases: TGTGCCAGCAGCCAAGAACTCGGCGAGCAGTTCTTC.

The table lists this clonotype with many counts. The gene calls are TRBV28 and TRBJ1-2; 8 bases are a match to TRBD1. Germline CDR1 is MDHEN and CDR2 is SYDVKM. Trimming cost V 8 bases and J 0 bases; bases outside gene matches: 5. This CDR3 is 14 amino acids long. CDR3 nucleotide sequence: TGTGCCAGCCAAACAGGGGGATCTAACTATGGCTACACCTTC. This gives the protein CASQTGGSNYGYTF.

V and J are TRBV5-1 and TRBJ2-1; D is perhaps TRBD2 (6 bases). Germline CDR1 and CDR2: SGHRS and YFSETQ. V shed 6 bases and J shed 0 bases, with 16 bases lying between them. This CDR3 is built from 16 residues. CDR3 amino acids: CASTLGGGGSYNEQFF. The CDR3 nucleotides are TGCGCCAGCACCCTGGGGGGTGGGGGCTCCTACAATGAGCAGTTCTTC. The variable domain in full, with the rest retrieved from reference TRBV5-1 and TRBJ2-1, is KAGVTQTPRYLIKTRGQQVTLSCSPISGHRSVSWYQQTPGQGLQFLFEYFSETQRNKGNFPGRFSGRQFSNSRSEMNVSTLELGDSALYLCASTLGGGGSYNEQFFGPGTRLTVL.

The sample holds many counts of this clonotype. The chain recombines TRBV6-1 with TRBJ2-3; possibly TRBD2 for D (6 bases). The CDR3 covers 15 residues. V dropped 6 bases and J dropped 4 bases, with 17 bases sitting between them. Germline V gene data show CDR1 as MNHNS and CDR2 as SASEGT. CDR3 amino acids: CASSKGTWRADTQYF. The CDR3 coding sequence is TGTGCCAGCAGCAAGGGAACTTGGAGGGCAGATACGCAGTATTTT.

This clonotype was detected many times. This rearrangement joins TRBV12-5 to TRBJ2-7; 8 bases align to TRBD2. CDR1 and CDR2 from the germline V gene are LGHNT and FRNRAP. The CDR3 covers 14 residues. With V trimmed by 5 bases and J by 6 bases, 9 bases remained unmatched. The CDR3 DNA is TGTGCTAGTGGTCCCCGCAGCGGGGGTTCCGAGCAGTACTTC. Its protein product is CASGPRSGGSEQYF.

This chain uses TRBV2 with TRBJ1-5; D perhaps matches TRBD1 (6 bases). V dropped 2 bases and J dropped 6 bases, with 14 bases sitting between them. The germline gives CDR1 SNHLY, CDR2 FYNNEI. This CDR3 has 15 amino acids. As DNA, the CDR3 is TGTGCCAGCAGTGAAAATGCACAGGGCAGTCAGCCCCAGCATTTT. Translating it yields CASSENAQGSQPQHF.

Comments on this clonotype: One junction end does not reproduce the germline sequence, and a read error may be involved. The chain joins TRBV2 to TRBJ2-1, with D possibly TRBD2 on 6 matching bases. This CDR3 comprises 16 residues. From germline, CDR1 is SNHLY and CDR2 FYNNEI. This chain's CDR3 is CASSQGLSSGYNEQFF. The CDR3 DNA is TGCGCCAGCAGCCAAGGCTTGAGTAGCGGTTACAATGAGCAGTTCTTC.

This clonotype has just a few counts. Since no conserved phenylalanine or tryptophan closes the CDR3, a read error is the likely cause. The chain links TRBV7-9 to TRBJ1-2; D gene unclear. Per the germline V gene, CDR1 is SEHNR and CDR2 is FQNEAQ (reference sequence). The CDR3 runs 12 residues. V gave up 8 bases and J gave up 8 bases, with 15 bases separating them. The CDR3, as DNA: TGTGCCAGCGGCCCTGAAATCGAGGGCTACACCCTC. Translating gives CASGPEIEGYTL.

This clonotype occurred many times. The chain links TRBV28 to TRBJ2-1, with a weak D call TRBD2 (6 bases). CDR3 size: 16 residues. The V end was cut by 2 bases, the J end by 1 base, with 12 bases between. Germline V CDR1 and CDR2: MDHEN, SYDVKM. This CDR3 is CASSLGGANSYNEQFF. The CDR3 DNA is TGTGCCAGCAGTTTAGGCGGGGCGAATTCCTACAATGAGCAGTTCTTC. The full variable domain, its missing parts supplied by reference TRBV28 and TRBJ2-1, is DVKVTQSSRYLVKRTGEKVFLECVQDMDHENMFWYRQDPGLGLRLIYFSYDVKMKEKGDIPEGYSVSREKKERFSLILESASTNQTSMYLCASSLGGANSYNEQFFGPGTRLTVL.

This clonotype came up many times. CDR3: CASSEAPSYEQYF. The CDR3 nucleotides read TGTGCCAGCAGCGAAGCCCCATCCTACGAGCAGTACTTC. This chain uses TRBV7-3 with TRBJ2-7; D unresolved. The CDR3 totals 13 residues. Germline CDR1 and CDR2: SGHTA and FQGTGA. V was pared by 5 bases and J by 1 base, with 9 bases between.

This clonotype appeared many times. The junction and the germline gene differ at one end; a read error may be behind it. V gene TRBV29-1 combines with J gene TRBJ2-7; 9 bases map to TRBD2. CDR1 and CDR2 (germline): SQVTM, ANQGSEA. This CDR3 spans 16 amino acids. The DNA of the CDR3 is TGCAGCATTGAACTTCTAGCGGGACCAAGTTCCTACGAGCAGTACTTC. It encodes CSIELLAGPSSYEQYF.

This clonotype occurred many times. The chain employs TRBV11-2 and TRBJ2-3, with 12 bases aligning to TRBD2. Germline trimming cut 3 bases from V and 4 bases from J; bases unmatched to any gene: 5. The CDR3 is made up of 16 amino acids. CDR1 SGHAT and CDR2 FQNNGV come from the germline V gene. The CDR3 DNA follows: TGTGCCAGCAGCTTCCCACTAGCGGGAGGAGCAGATACGCAGTATTTT. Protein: CASSFPLAGGADTQYF.

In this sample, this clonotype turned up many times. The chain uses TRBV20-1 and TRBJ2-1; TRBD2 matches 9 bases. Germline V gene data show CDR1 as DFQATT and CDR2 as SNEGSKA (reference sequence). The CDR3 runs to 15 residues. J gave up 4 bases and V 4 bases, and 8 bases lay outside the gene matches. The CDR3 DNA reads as TGCAGTGCTACTCCGGATAGCGGGGGTTACAATGAGCAGTTCTTC. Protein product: CSATPDSGGYNEQFF.